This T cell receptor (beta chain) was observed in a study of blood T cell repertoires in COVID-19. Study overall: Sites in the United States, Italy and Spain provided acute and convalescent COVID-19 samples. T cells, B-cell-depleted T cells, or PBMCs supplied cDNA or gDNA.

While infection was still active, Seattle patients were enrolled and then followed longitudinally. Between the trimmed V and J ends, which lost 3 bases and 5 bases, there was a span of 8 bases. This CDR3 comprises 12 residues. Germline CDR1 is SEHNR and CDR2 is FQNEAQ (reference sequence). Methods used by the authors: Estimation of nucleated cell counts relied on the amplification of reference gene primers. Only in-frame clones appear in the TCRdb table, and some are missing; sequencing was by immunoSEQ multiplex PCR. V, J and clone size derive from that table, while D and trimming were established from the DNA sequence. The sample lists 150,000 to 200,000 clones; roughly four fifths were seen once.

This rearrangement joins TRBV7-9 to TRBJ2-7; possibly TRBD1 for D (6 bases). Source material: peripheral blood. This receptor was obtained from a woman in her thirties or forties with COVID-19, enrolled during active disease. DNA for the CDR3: TGTGCCAGCAGCTTTGCAGGGGACGAGCAGTACGTC. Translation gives CASSFAGDEQYV.